This T cell receptor (beta chain) was captured in a study of blood T cell repertoires in COVID-19. Study background: Collection of acute and convalescent COVID-19 samples took place in the United States, Italy and Spain. Nucleic acid was either cDNA or gDNA, and it came from T cells, B-cell-depleted T cells, or PBMCs.

The CDR3 sequence is 12 residues long. V was clipped by 8 bases and J by 2 bases, with 10 bases between them. CDR1 GTSNPN and CDR2 SVGIG come from the germline V gene (reference sequence). Sequenced by immunoSEQ multiplex PCR; TCRdb stores in-frame clones only, minus some. This table has some 270,000 clones, over 75% appearing once. Individuals aged about 18 to 90 years were recruited from 24 US areas. This sequence joins TRBV30 and TRBJ1-5; D might be TRBD1 (5 bases). The sample comprised PBMCs or T cells enriched from blood (not recorded which). The receptor comes from a woman between 50 and 59 years old with acute COVID-19. CDR3 protein: CAIGRGNQPQHF. Written as DNA, the CDR3 is TGTGCCATAGGCAGGGGCAATCAGCCCCAGCATTTT.